The next 6 T cell receptor beta chains were all read from a single sample in a study of technical replicates of blood from a handful of donors. Produced via immunoSEQ multiplex PCR; TCRdb's table is partial and in-frame only. The top ten hold more than 5.5% of the sample, which has about 12,000 clones, around 95% seen once. Sequenced sample: PBMCs. The receptors were gathered from a human donor in good health.

The chain combines TRBV10-1 with TRBJ2-7; 10 bases are shared with TRBD1. CDR1 is WNHNN, CDR2 SYGVQD, per germline (reference sequence). The length of the CDR3 is 15 residues. The trim removed 5 bases at V and 3 bases at J, leaving 7 bases unmatched. The CDR3 bases are TGCGCCAGCAGTCCTGGACAGGGGGGGAACTACGAGCAGTACTTC. This gives the protein CASSPGQGGNYEQYF.

This clone was recorded only once. This chain links TRBV6-5 with TRBJ2-4; 8 bases fit TRBD1. V lost 4 bases, J lost 1 base, and 3 bases stayed unmatched. Germline V gene data show CDR1 as MNHEY and CDR2 as SVGAGI. This CDR3 has 15 amino acids. The DNA of the CDR3 is TGTGCCAGCAGTTGGGACAGGAGGGCCAAAAACATTCAGTACTTC. Its protein is CASSWDRRAKNIQYF.

This chain joins TRBV11-2 and TRBJ1-1, with TRBD1 identical over 7 bases. CDR3 length: 12 residues. Germline CDR1 is SGHAT and CDR2 is FQNNGV. V lost 11 bases and J lost 5; bases outside the gene matches: 8. In DNA form, the CDR3 reads TGTGCCGCAGCAGCAGGGGGGACTGAAGCTTTCTTT. Its translation: CAAAAGGTEAFF. Based on the CDR3 plus reference TRBV11-2 and TRBJ1-1, the full variable domain is EAGVAQSPRYKIIEKRQSVAFWCNPISGHATLYWYQQILGQGPKLLIQFQNNGVVDDSQLPKDRFSAERLKGVDSTLKIQPAKLEDSAVYLCAAAAGGTEAFFGQGTRLTVV.

The V call is TRBV5-1, the J call TRBJ2-2; 11 bases line up with TRBD2. With V trimmed by 4 bases and J by 6 bases, 8 bases remained unmatched. The CDR3 loop spans 16 amino acids. Germline V gene data show CDR1 as SGHRS and CDR2 as YFSETQ. CDR3 coding DNA: TGCGCCAGCAGCGATCTCACTAGCGGGAGTTCCGGGGAGCTGTTTTTT. Protein: CASSDLTSGSSGELFF.

The chain combines TRBV27 with TRBJ1-5; 7 bases are shared with TRBD1. J was trimmed by 3 bases and V by 2 bases; bases with no gene match: 1. CDR3 length: 14 residues. From germline, CDR1 is MNHEY and CDR2 SMNVEV (reference sequence). The DNA for the CDR3 is TGTGCCAGCAGTTTAACAGGGGTCAATCAGCCCCAGCATTTT. Protein: CASSLTGVNQPQHF.

The rearrangement uses TRBV18 and TRBJ2-7; 8 bases are a match to TRBD1. The CDR3 extends over 13 amino acids. Germline V lookup: CDR1 KGHSH, CDR2 LQKENI. V shed 3 bases, J shed 5 bases, and the junction held 3 bases outside the gene matches. CDR3 residues: CASSPMDRDEQYF. In nucleotides, the CDR3 is TGTGCCAGCTCACCTATGGACAGGGACGAGCAGTACTTC.